This entry features one T cell receptor (beta chain) sequence. The authors' processing: Counts of nucleated cells, estimated from reference gene primer amplification, were obtained. Repertoires were generated with immunoSEQ multiplex PCR, while TCRdb's copy carries only in-frame clones and drops some. V, J and clone size reflect that table, while D and trimming were determined from the DNA. This table holds around 94,000 clones, around 73% found once. The data stem from a study of blood T cell repertoires in COVID-19. In the study overall: Spain, Italy and the United States supplied samples that represented acute and convalescent COVID-19. PBMCs, B-cell-depleted T cells, or T cells were the source of the cDNA or gDNA that made up the material.

The CDR3 runs to 15 residues. Trimming cost V 6 bases and J 6 bases; bases outside gene matches: 10. Looked up from germline, CDR1 is SNHLY and CDR2 is FYNNEI. This clonotype was sampled from a man aged 55-75 years with active or convalescent COVID-19. This sequence joins TRBV2 and TRBJ1-5; 8 positions agree with TRBD1. Sequenced: peripheral blood. Here the CDR3 reads CASRVDRGWSQPQHF. The DNA for the CDR3 is TGTGCCAGCAGGGTCGACAGGGGATGGAGTCAGCCCCAGCATTTT.